The 24 T cell receptor beta chains below all came from one sample that was sequenced in a study of healthy donors' naive CD4 and CD8 T cells. TCR libraries were built from about 500 ng of total RNA by linear amplification. TCRdb called the reads again in MiXCR, with one record for every CDR3 protein. The sample shows 180,000 or so distinct CDR3 sequences, 65% to 75% of them seen only once. Sequenced: naive CD4+ and CD8+ T cells sorted from blood, pooled from several donors. These receptors were obtained from a pool of human donors in good health; the sample pools cells from several healthy donors.

The rearrangement joins TRBV19 to TRBJ2-2; TRBD2 aligns across 8 bases. Germline V lookup: CDR1 LNHDA, CDR2 SQIVND (reference sequence). V gave up 5 bases and J gave up 6 bases; unmatched junction bases: 5. CDR3 length: 14 amino acids. The DNA of the CDR3 is TGTGCCAGTAGTGGTAGCGGGGCCCCCGGGGAGCTGTTTTTT. Translated: CASSGSGAPGELFF.

The chain has TRBV29-1 and TRBJ2-5; the D is unclear. Germline V lookup: CDR1 SQVTM, CDR2 ANQGSEA. The length of the CDR3 is 13 residues. Between the trimmed V and J ends, which lost 2 bases and 2 bases, there was a span of 9 bases. In nucleotides, the CDR3 is TGCAGCGTTGAATCCGGAGATCAAGAGACCCAGTACTTC. As protein: CSVESGDQETQYF.

The chain combines TRBV29-1 with TRBJ1-1; D is undetermined. This CDR3 comprises 10 residues. Germline V gene data show CDR1 as SQVTM and CDR2 as ANQGSEA. V lost 7 bases, J lost 5 bases, and 8 bases lay in between. The CDR3 coding sequence is TGCAGCGGTGACCGGACTGAAGCTTTCTTT. The encoded protein is CSGDRTEAFF.

The V gene is TRBV6-5, the J gene TRBJ2-1; a possible D gene is TRBD2 (6 bases). The V gene lost 6 bases and the J gene lost 7 bases, with 10 bases spanning the gap. CDR3 size: 12 residues. CDR1 and CDR2 (germline): MNHEY, SVGAGI. The CDR3 region has the DNA TGTGCCAGCAGCCGGGGAGGAAATGAGCAGTTCTTC. Protein product: CASSRGGNEQFF.

This clonotype was seen only a few times. The V call is TRBV19, the J call TRBJ1-1; weak D call: TRBD1 (5 bases). Per the germline V gene, CDR1 is LNHDA and CDR2 is SQIVND (reference sequence). The V and J ends lost 0 bases and 5 bases respectively, with 7 bases between them. The CDR3 totals 13 residues. CDR3 region: CASSIEWGTEAFF. CDR3 bases: TGTGCCAGTAGTATAGAGTGGGGGACTGAAGCTTTCTTT. Full variable domain (missing parts from reference TRBV19 and TRBJ1-1): DGGITQSPKYLFRKEGQNVTLSCEQNLNHDAMYWYRQDPGQGLRLIYYSQIVNDFQKGDIAEGYSVSREKKESFPLTVTSAQKNPTAFYLCASSIEWGTEAFFGQGTRLTVV.

V is TRBV5-6 and J is TRBJ1-1; 8 bases map to TRBD1. CDR1 SGHDT and CDR2 YYEEEE come from the germline V gene. This CDR3 has 14 residues. V gave up 4 bases and J gave up 5 bases; unmatched junction bases: 7. CDR3 bases: TGTGCCAGCAGCCTCGGACAGGGAGAGACTGAAGCTTTCTTT. Its protein product is CASSLGQGETEAFF.

The chain recombines TRBV30 with TRBJ2-7; 9 bases line up with TRBD1. Losses at the gene ends were 5 bases for V and 5 bases for J; bases not matched to a gene: 4. The V gene's germline CDR1 is GTSNPN and CDR2 SVGIG (reference sequence). The CDR3 consists of 12 residues. CDR3 nucleotides: TGTGCCTGGGCGGGACAGGGTGACGAGCAGTACTTC. This encodes CAWAGQGDEQYF.

V and J are TRBV6-6 and TRBJ1-2, with D unclear. Germline V lookup: CDR1 MNHNY, CDR2 SVGAGI (reference sequence). This CDR3 region has 10 residues. V was clipped by 11 bases and J by 2 bases, with 6 bases between them. The CDR3, as DNA: TGTGCCGTCCAGAACTATGGCTACACCTTC. This translates into CAVQNYGYTF.

The rearrangement links TRBV7-7 to TRBJ2-5; 14 bases map to TRBD2. V trimming: 5 bases; J trimming: 0 bases; junction bases outside the gene matches: 8. This CDR3 is 18 amino acids long. CDR1 is SSHAT, CDR2 FNYEAQ, per germline (reference sequence). As DNA, the CDR3 is TGTGCCAGCAGCCACAGGACTAGCGGGGGGACCTACCAAGAGACCCAGTACTTC. Amino acid sequence: CASSHRTSGGTYQETQYF.

The chain combines TRBV29-1 with TRBJ1-1; D not resolved. V was clipped by 6 bases and J by 6 bases, with 14 bases between them. Germline V CDR1 and CDR2: SQVTM, ANQGSEA. The length of the CDR3 is 12 residues. The CDR3 sequence: CSVKGNGPEAFF. DNA for the CDR3: TGCAGCGTCAAAGGGAACGGCCCTGAAGCTTTCTTT.

V gene TRBV30 combines with J gene TRBJ2-7, with TRBD1 identical over 10 bases. The CDR3 sequence is 15 residues long. V gave up 0 bases and J gave up 3 bases; unmatched junction bases: 5. Germline V gene data show CDR1 as GTSNPN and CDR2 as SVGIG (reference sequence). DNA of the CDR3: TGTGCCTGGAGTGTGGAGACAGGGGGCATCTACGAGCAGTACTTC. It yields the protein CAWSVETGGIYEQYF. Together with reference TRBV30 and TRBJ2-7, the CDR3 gives the full variable domain: SQTIHQWPATLVQPVGSPLSLECTVEGTSNPNLYWYRQAAGRGLQLLFYSVGIGQISSEVPQNLSASRPQDRQFILSSKKLLLSDSGFYLCAWSVETGGIYEQYFGPGTRLTVT.

The chain recombines TRBV5-5 with TRBJ2-2; D gene uncertain. V was trimmed by 0 bases and J by 3 bases, leaving 6 bases between them. CDR3 length: 14 residues. The V gene's germline CDR1 is SGHKS and CDR2 YYEKEE (reference sequence). The CDR3 loop is CASSLAADTGELFF. The CDR3, as DNA: TGTGCCAGCAGCTTGGCCGCGGACACCGGGGAGCTGTTTTTT.

The chain uses TRBV11-2 and TRBJ1-2; D ambiguous. V was trimmed by 5 bases and J by 11 bases, leaving 18 bases between them. Per the germline V gene, CDR1 is SGHAT and CDR2 is FQNNGV. The CDR3 covers 13 residues. CDR3 sequence reads: CASSTDRGGSYTF. The CDR3 DNA follows: TGTGCCAGCAGCACAGACCGGGGAGGGAGTTACACCTTC. The entire variable domain, with the rest obtained from reference TRBV11-2 and TRBJ1-2, is as follows: EAGVAQSPRYKIIEKRQSVAFWCNPISGHATLYWYQQILGQGPKLLIQFQNNGVVDDSQLPKDRFSAERLKGVDSTLKIQPAKLEDSAVYLCASSTDRGGSYTFGSGTRLTVV.

Only a few counts were recorded for this clonotype. This chain links TRBV6-5 with TRBJ2-7; 8 positions agree with TRBD2. Looked up from germline, CDR1 is MNHEY and CDR2 is SVGAGI. With V trimmed by 7 bases and J by 1 base, 9 bases remained unmatched. The CDR3 covers 15 residues. CDR3 nucleotide sequence: TGTGCCAGCAACGGGAGGGGAGCGGGGTCCTACGAGCAGTACTTC. Translating gives CASNGRGAGSYEQYF.

The J gene is TRBJ2-7, the V gene TRBV5-5; the D is unclear. The CDR3 is made up of 13 amino acids. V lost 4 bases and J lost 5, with 13 bases in between. Germline V gene lookup returns CDR1 SGHKS and CDR2 YYEKEE (reference sequence). The CDR3 DNA sequence: TGTGCCAGCAGCGGGGTGGTACGTGACGAGCAGTACTTC. Protein sequence: CASSGVVRDEQYF.

This sequence joins TRBV11-1 and TRBJ2-1; D is unresolved. V dropped 1 base and J dropped 8 bases, with 6 bases sitting between them. Germline lookup yields CDR1 SGHAT and CDR2 FQDESV (reference sequence). This CDR3 comprises 12 residues. CDR3 in DNA: TGTGCCAGCAGCTTAGAGTCCGATGAGCAGTTCTTC. Amino acids: CASSLESDEQFF. Using reference TRBV11-1 and TRBJ2-1 for the parts outside the CDR3, the full variable domain is EAEVAQSPRYKITEKSQAVAFWCDPISGHATLYWYRQILGQGPELLVQFQDESVVDDSQLPKDRFSAERLKGVDSTLKIQPAELGDSAMYLCASSLESDEQFFGPGTRLTVL.

The J gene is TRBJ1-1, the V gene TRBV6-6; no clear D gene. There are 12 residues in the CDR3. V dropped 6 bases and J dropped 7 bases, with 12 bases sitting between them. Germline V lookup: CDR1 MNHNY, CDR2 SVGAGI (reference sequence). CDR3: CASSPTDFEAFF. The CDR3 DNA is TGTGCCAGCAGCCCAACGGATTTTGAAGCTTTCTTT.

V is TRBV13 and J is TRBJ1-3, with D possibly TRBD1 on 6 matching bases. This CDR3 is built from 16 residues. Germline V gene sequence: CDR1 PRHDT, CDR2 FYEKMQ (reference sequence). With 0 bases removed from V and 1 base from J, the gap between germline ends came to 10 bases. The CDR3 DNA reads TGTGCCAGCAGCTTAGGACAGGGTGGTTCTGGAAACACCATATATTTT. The encoded protein is CASSLGQGGSGNTIYF.

J is TRBJ1-3 and V is TRBV13; 10 nucleotides match TRBD1. Germline CDR1 reads PRHDT; CDR2 reads FYEKMQ (reference sequence). This CDR3 spans 15 amino acids. The J segment lost 5 bases and the V segment lost 5 bases, leaving 6 bases of the junction unmatched. The DNA of the CDR3 is TGTGCCAGCAGCCCCGGGACAGGGGATCGAAACACCATATATTTT. As protein: CASSPGTGDRNTIYF.

V and J are TRBV6-5 and TRBJ1-2; D gene ambiguous. The length of the CDR3 is 13 residues. V lost 0 bases, J lost 6 bases, and 8 bases lay in between. Germline loops: CDR1 MNHEY, CDR2 SVGAGI. Here the CDR3 reads CASSYSPVHGYTF. The CDR3 region has the DNA TGTGCCAGCAGTTACTCTCCCGTCCATGGCTACACCTTC.

V and J are TRBV19 and TRBJ2-7, with D unclear. The CDR3 is made up of 15 amino acids. Trimming removed 4 bases from V and 2 bases from J, with 15 bases in between. Germline CDR1 is LNHDA and CDR2 is SQIVND (reference sequence). The CDR3 is CASSTLGTDAYEQYF. CDR3 in DNA: TGTGCCAGTAGTACCCTTGGAACGGACGCCTACGAGCAGTACTTC.

This chain joins TRBV20-1 and TRBJ1-2; D call uncertain. Germline loops: CDR1 DFQATT, CDR2 SNEGSKA (reference sequence). Trimming removed 0 bases from V and 0 bases from J, with 8 bases in between. This CDR3 comprises 14 residues. The CDR3 loop reads CSARDTESNYGYTF. In DNA form, the CDR3 reads TGCAGTGCTAGAGATACAGAGTCTAACTATGGCTACACCTTC.

This clonotype was recorded a few times. The chain joins TRBV29-1 to TRBJ2-6; D tentatively reads TRBD1 or TRBD2 (5 bases each). Germline V gene sequence: CDR1 SQVTM, CDR2 ANQGSEA. There are 14 residues in the CDR3. V shed 4 bases and J shed 0 bases, with 7 bases lying between them. The CDR3 region is CSVGGSSGANVLTF. The CDR3 bases are TGCAGCGTTGGGGGGAGCTCTGGGGCCAACGTCCTGACTTTC.

The rearrangement joins TRBV19 to TRBJ1-1, with D possibly matching TRBD1 (6 bases). V was shortened by 4 bases and J by 1 base, with 10 bases between the two germline ends. Germline loops: CDR1 LNHDA, CDR2 SQIVND (reference sequence). This CDR3 contains 14 residues. The chain's CDR3 is CASSTQGQNTEAFF. CDR3 DNA sequence: TGTGCCAGTAGTACGCAGGGGCAGAACACTGAAGCTTTCTTT.